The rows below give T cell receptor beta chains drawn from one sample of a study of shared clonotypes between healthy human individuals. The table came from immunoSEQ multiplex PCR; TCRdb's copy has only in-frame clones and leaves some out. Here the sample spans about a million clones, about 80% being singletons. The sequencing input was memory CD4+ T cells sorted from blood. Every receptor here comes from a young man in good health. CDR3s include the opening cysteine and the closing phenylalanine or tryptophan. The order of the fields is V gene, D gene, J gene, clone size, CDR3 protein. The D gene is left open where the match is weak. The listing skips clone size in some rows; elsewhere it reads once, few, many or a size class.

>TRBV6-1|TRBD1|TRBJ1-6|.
CASSGDRGSNLRGSPLHF
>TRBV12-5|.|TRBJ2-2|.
CASGGNTGELFF
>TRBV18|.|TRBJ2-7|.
CASSPPVVTGSYEQYF
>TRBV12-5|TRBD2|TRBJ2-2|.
CASGSAGGTGELFF
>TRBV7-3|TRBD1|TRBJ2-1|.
CASSMDRGSYNEQFF
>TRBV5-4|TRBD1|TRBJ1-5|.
CASSLWGQDRSQPQHF
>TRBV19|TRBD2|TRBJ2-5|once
CASSIRTSARVETQYF
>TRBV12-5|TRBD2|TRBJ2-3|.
CASALGGFSTDTQYF
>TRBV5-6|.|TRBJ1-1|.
CASFRRNTEAFF
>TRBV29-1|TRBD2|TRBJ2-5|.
CSKLAGGQETQYF
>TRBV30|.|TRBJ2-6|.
CAWRPISGANVLTF
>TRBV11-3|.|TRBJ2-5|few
CASSMGVQETQYF
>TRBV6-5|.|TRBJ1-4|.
CASSSWGKLFF
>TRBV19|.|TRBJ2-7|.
CASSIELAQGKSYEQYF
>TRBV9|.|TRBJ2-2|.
CASSVAPKAGELFF
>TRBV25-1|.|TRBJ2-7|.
CASSEYGVWEQYF
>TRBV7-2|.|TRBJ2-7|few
CASSSTWGNEQYF
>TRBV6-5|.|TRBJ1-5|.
CASSDSSSNQPQHF